The 2 T cell receptor beta chains in this list originate from one sample, sequenced in a study of blood T cells in healthy people across ages. Using a J-beta primer mix together with a sample-barcoded 5' primer, a second PCR was run for roughly 7 to 11 cycles. TCRdb re-analysed the 5' RACE reads in MiXCR, keeping a single row per CDR3 protein. Altogether 380,000 or so distinct CDR3 sequences are present, roughly half being singletons, with the ten largest covering around 49%. Sequences were obtained from blood. The source is a man between 60 and 70 years old in good health.

V and J are TRBV15 and TRBJ1-2; D not certain. The CDR3 contains 14 residues. The germline gives CDR1 LNHNV, CDR2 YYDKDF (reference sequence). Trimming removed 0 bases at V and 3 bases at J, with 8 bases between. The CDR3 sequence is CATSRDQGYYGYTF. CDR3 sequence (DNA): TGTGCCACCAGCAGAGATCAAGGTTACTATGGCTACACCTTC. Using reference TRBV15 and TRBJ1-2 for the parts outside the CDR3, the full variable domain is DAMVIQNPRYQVTQFGKPVTLSCSQTLNHNVMYWYQQKSSQAPKLLFHYYDKDFNNEADTPDNFQSRRPNTSFCFLDIRSPGLGDTAMYLCATSRDQGYYGYTFGSGTRLTVV.

In its sample, this clonotype was seen a few times. The V gene is TRBV7-9, the J gene TRBJ1-4; 7 bases agree with TRBD1. Germline assignment: CDR1 SEHNR and CDR2 FQNEAQ (reference sequence). V gave up 4 bases and J gave up 4 bases; unmatched junction bases: 6. CDR3 size: 15 residues. DNA for the CDR3: TGTGCCAGCAGCTCAGGGGGGTTCGGTAATGAAAAACTGTTTTTT. Translated, it gives CASSSGGFGNEKLFF.